The 31 T cell receptor beta chains reported below all come from one sample, sequenced in a study of T cells after yellow fever vaccination. In TCRdb, the 5' RACE reads were re-called with MiXCR into one record per CDR3 protein. The profile shows just under 600,000 distinct CDR3 sequences, approximately 13% of them singletons. The starting material was PBMCs, obtained on the day of the yellow fever booster vaccination. The receptors were gathered from a young man who received the YFV17D yellow fever vaccine.

The table lists this clonotype with a few counts. The V gene is TRBV6-2 or TRBV6-3, the J gene TRBJ2-4; 10 nucleotides align to TRBD2. Germline values: CDR1 MNHEY, CDR2 SVGEGT. The CDR3 is 21 residues long. Unmatched junction bases numbered 18, after V lost 2 bases and J lost 2 bases. CDR3 amino acids: CASSYKESLAGASASKNIQYF. The CDR3 DNA is TGTGCCAGCAGTTACAAGGAGAGTCTAGCGGGAGCGTCTGCTTCCAAAAACATTCAGTACTTC.

This clonotype came up a few times. The genes are TRBV7-8 and TRBJ2-7, with TRBD2 matching 11 bases. This CDR3 comprises 16 residues. The V and J ends lost 5 bases and 2 bases, in that order; junction bases with no gene match: 8. Germline V gene lookup returns CDR1 SGHVS and CDR2 FQNEAQ. The DNA for the CDR3 is TGTGCCAGCAGCAACATGGGACTAGCGGACCCCTACGAGCAGTACTTC. Encoded protein: CASSNMGLADPYEQYF.

The V gene is TRBV19, the J gene TRBJ2-2; a weak D match, TRBD2 (5 bases). Deletions cut 1 base from V and 1 base from J, with 7 bases between. The germline gives CDR1 LNHDA, CDR2 SQIVND (reference sequence). The CDR3 is 15 amino acids. CDR3: CASSIAGLNTGELFF. CDR3 coding DNA: TGTGCCAGTAGTATAGCAGGACTGAACACCGGGGAGCTGTTTTTT.

The table lists this clonotype with a count of one. The genes are TRBV20-1 and TRBJ2-7; D perhaps matches TRBD1 (6 bases). CDR3 size: 14 residues. Per germline, CDR1 DFQATT and CDR2 SNEGSKA (reference sequence). V dropped 6 bases and J dropped 1 base, with 16 bases sitting between them. CDR3 coding DNA: TGCAGTGCCCTGGTAGACAGGACTTCCTACGAGCAGTACTTC. Translated: CSALVDRTSYEQYF.

This clonotype showed up many times. The DNA of the CDR3 is TGTGCCAGCAGAAGGGAATTACCTTACGAGCAGTACTTC. This gives the protein CASRRELPYEQYF. This chain connects TRBV6-1 to TRBJ2-7; no clear D. The CDR3 length is 13 residues. From germline, CDR1 is MNHNS and CDR2 SASEGT. Trimming took off 6 bases at V and 4 bases at J, with 13 bases between the two ends.

The V and J genes are TRBV29-1 and TRBJ2-7; the D gene is possibly TRBD1 (5 bases). Trimming left V 1 base short and J 6 bases short, with 13 bases between. The CDR3 has 13 residues. In germline, CDR1 is SQVTM, CDR2 ANQGSEA. The CDR3 loop reads CSVEGRALGEQYF. In DNA form, the CDR3 reads TGCAGCGTTGAAGGCAGGGCCTTGGGCGAGCAGTACTTC.

This chain links TRBV20-1 with TRBJ2-1; perhaps TRBD2 as D (6 bases). CDR3 length: 13 residues. CDR1 and CDR2 (germline): DFQATT, SNEGSKA (reference sequence). In DNA, the CDR3 is TGCAGGGCCGGGACTCGCTCCTACAATGAGCAGTTCTTC. Its translation is CRAGTRSYNEQFF.

V gene TRBV6-2 or TRBV6-3 combines with J gene TRBJ2-2; no clear D. This CDR3 is 16 amino acids long. V was cut by 5 bases and J by 0 bases, with 13 bases left in between. Germline CDR1 is MNHEY and CDR2 is SVGEGT. CDR3: CASSPGGTTNTGELFF. In DNA, the CDR3 is TGTGCCAGCAGTCCCGGTGGCACGACGAACACCGGGGAGCTGTTTTTT.

This clonotype has only a few counts. The chain joins TRBV5-1 to TRBJ2-4; D may be TRBD2 (5 bases). The germline V gene has CDR1 SGHRS and CDR2 YFSETQ. The CDR3 runs to 14 residues. V was cut by 4 bases and J by 5 bases, with 13 bases left in between. Here the CDR3 reads CASSHQMRENIQYF. Here the CDR3 DNA reads TGCGCCAGCAGCCACCAAATGAGGGAAAACATTCAGTACTTC. Combining the CDR3 with reference TRBV5-1 and TRBJ2-4 gives the whole variable domain KAGVTQTPRYLIKTRGQQVTLSCSPISGHRSVSWYQQTPGQGLQFLFEYFSETQRNKGNFPGRFSGRQFSNSRSEMNVSTLELGDSALYLCASSHQMRENIQYFGAGTRLSVL.

This clonotype was picked up many times. This chain connects TRBV30 to TRBJ2-5; D ambiguous. The CDR3 extends over 14 amino acids. Germline CDR1 GTSNPN, CDR2 SVGIG (reference sequence). V was shortened by 1 base and J by 5 bases, with 14 bases between the two germline ends. The DNA for the CDR3 is TGTGCCTGGAGTGACCACACTAATGGGGAGACCCAGTACTTC. Its translation: CAWSDHTNGETQYF.

The sample holds a few counts of this clonotype. The V call is TRBV7-2, the J call TRBJ2-1; the D gene is possibly TRBD2 (6 bases). The CDR3 has 15 residues. Trimming left V 5 bases short and J 3 bases short, with 14 bases between. Looked up from germline, CDR1 is SGHTA and CDR2 is FQGNSA. Written as DNA, the CDR3 is TGTGCCAGCAGCGTATCGGAGGGGAGCTACAATGAGCAGTTCTTC. This codes for CASSVSEGSYNEQFF.

There are a few counts of this clonotype. The chain recombines TRBV21-1 with TRBJ1-5; TRBD1, as called in the table, went unchecked against the DNA. TRBV21-1 represents a pseudogene. The CDR3 runs 18 residues. The CDR3 DNA follows: TGTGCCAGCCCGGGGACAGAAGTTATCGGACACAGAAATCAGCCCCAGCATTTT. It yields the protein CASPGTEVIGHRNQPQHF.

The chain couples TRBV25-1 to TRBJ2-2; 7 bases match TRBD2. CDR1 and CDR2 from the germline V gene are MGHDK and SYGVNS. The CDR3 has 19 amino acids. V dropped 2 bases and J dropped 6; count of bases not matched to a gene: 18. This chain's CDR3 is CASSEARLAGVGPSGELFF. The DNA for the CDR3 is TGTGCCAGCAGTGAAGCCCGATTGGCGGGAGTAGGTCCATCCGGGGAGCTGTTTTTT.

The V and J genes are TRBV19 and TRBJ1-2; 7 positions agree with TRBD1. Germline loops: CDR1 LNHDA, CDR2 SQIVND (reference sequence). V lost 8 bases and J lost 0; bases outside the gene matches: 9. CDR3 size: 15 residues. In DNA form, the CDR3 reads TGTGCCAGTTCTAAAGGGGGCATAGCTAACTATGGCTACACCTTC. Its protein is CASSKGGIANYGYTF.

This clonotype was seen a single time. V and J are TRBV12-3 or TRBV12-4 and TRBJ1-2; D possibly corresponds to TRBD1 (5 bases). This CDR3 is built from 13 residues. V was shortened by 3 bases and J by 6 bases, with 11 bases between the two germline ends. The CDR3 protein is CASSLGGEDGYTF. The DNA for the CDR3 is TGTGCCAGCAGTTTGGGGGGGGAGGATGGCTACACCTTC.

The chain recombines TRBV2 with TRBJ2-7, with unresolved D. V lost 5 bases, J lost 3 bases, and 17 bases lay in between. The CDR3 contains 15 residues. Germline lookup yields CDR1 SNHLY and CDR2 FYNNEI. The CDR3: CASSQELGIGYEQYF. The DNA for the CDR3 is TGTGCCAGCAGTCAAGAGCTGGGGATTGGCTACGAGCAGTACTTC.

The chain combines TRBV25-1 with TRBJ2-7, with D unclear. There are 16 residues in the CDR3. V was clipped by 5 bases and J by 0 bases, with 17 bases between them. Per germline, CDR1 MGHDK and CDR2 SYGVNS. CDR3 amino acids: CASSLPWGLSSYEQYF. In DNA, the CDR3 is TGTGCCAGCAGTCTCCCCTGGGGTCTAAGCTCCTACGAGCAGTACTTC.

The V gene is TRBV11-2, the J gene TRBJ2-5, with no clear D. Trimming removed 5 bases from V and 5 bases from J, with 15 bases in between. CDR3 length: 14 residues. Per germline, CDR1 SGHAT and CDR2 FQNNGV. Here the CDR3 DNA reads TGTGCCAGCAGCCCCTTGGGGTTCTCGGAGACCCAGTACTTC. It specifies CASSPLGFSETQYF.

The genes are TRBV3-1 and TRBJ2-7; D is unresolved. The CDR3 spans 15 residues. Germline V gene lookup returns CDR1 LGHDT and CDR2 YNNKEL (reference sequence). Trimming shortened V by 0 bases and J by 6 bases, and 15 bases separated the two germline ends. The CDR3: CASSQDQTPAAEQYF. The CDR3 DNA sequence: TGTGCCAGCAGCCAAGATCAAACCCCCGCCGCCGAGCAGTACTTC.

This chain uses TRBV7-9 with TRBJ2-6; D remains ambiguous. Trimming shortened V by 5 bases and J by 0 bases, and 11 bases separated the two germline ends. This CDR3 contains 16 residues. Germline V gives CDR1 SEHNR, CDR2 FQNEAQ (reference sequence). Here the CDR3 DNA reads TGTGCCAGCAGCCCCCCTCAAATCTCTGGGGCCAACGTCCTGACTTTC. The encoded protein is CASSPPQISGANVLTF. Complete variable domain (other parts from reference TRBV7-9 and TRBJ2-6): DTGVSQNPRHKITKRGQNVTFRCDPISEHNRLYWYRQTLGQGPEFLTYFQNEAQLEKSRLLSDRFSAERPKGSFSTLEIQRTEQGDSAMYLCASSPPQISGANVLTFGAGSRLTVL.

The chain links TRBV5-1 to TRBJ1-4; D is unclear. CDR3 length: 13 residues. V was trimmed by 0 bases and J by 8 bases, leaving 8 bases between them. The germline gives CDR1 SGHRS, CDR2 YFSETQ. CDR3 sequence (DNA): TGCGCCAGCAGCTTGGACGGAAAGGAAAAACTGTTTTTT. As protein: CASSLDGKEKLFF.

The table lists this clonotype with a few counts. The chain is built from TRBV6-2 or TRBV6-3 and TRBJ2-1, with 7 bases fitting TRBD1. The CDR3 contains 12 residues. The V segment lost 5 bases and the J segment 8 bases; nucleotides outside the gene matches: 3. From germline, CDR1 is MNHEY and CDR2 SVGEGT. The CDR3 protein is CASSRQGDEQFF. DNA of the CDR3: TGTGCCAGCAGTCGACAGGGAGATGAGCAGTTCTTC.

This clonotype came up a few times. V usage is TRBV6-5 and J usage is TRBJ2-7; the D is unclear. Germline CDR1 is MNHEY and CDR2 is SVGAGI. V was clipped by 3 bases and J by 2 bases, with 11 bases between them. CDR3 length: 14 amino acids. CDR3 sequence reads: CASSYFLQAYEQYF. CDR3 nucleotides: TGTGCCAGCAGTTATTTCCTACAAGCCTACGAGCAGTACTTC.

In regard to this clonotype: A much larger clonotype is one base distant, so this may be a read error. The V call is TRBV20-1, the J call TRBJ2-3, with 7 positions matching TRBD1. Germline-derived CDR1 and CDR2 are DFQATT and SNEGSKA (reference sequence). CDR3 length: 14 amino acids. The CDR3: CCARGGRETDTQYF. Here the CDR3 DNA reads TGCTGTGCTAGAGGGGGCAGGGAAACAGATACGCAGTATTTT.

The rearrangement uses TRBV18 and TRBJ1-6; TRBD1 aligns across 9 bases. After removal of 1 base from V and 7 bases from J, the junction contained 2 bases not matched to a gene. CDR1 and CDR2 (germline): KGHSH, LQKENI. The CDR3 length is 15 residues. CDR3 amino acids: CASSPQTGGNSPLHF. The CDR3 DNA follows: TGTGCCAGCTCACCACAGACAGGGGGAAATTCACCCCTCCACTTT.

At least ten counts were recorded for this clonotype. The V gene is TRBV7-2, the J gene TRBJ2-1; perhaps TRBD1 as D (6 bases). The CDR3 covers 13 residues. Germline CDR1 and CDR2: SGHTA and FQGNSA. V gave up 1 base and J gave up 13 bases, with 14 bases separating them. The CDR3 DNA is TGTGCCAGCAGCTTAGGAGGGACACAGTTACAGTTCTTC. This gives the protein CASSLGGTQLQFF.

The rearrangement uses TRBV5-1 and TRBJ2-1, with D possibly being TRBD2 (7 bases). The CDR3 is made up of 17 amino acids. CDR1 and CDR2 from the germline V gene are SGHRS and YFSETQ. V lost 3 bases to trimming and J lost 6 bases, with 22 bases between them. CDR3 nucleotides: TGCGCCAGCAGCTACCCCTTCAGCGGGATAGGGGGCAATGAGCAGTTCTTC. Protein sequence: CASSYPFSGIGGNEQFF. The variable domain in full, completed from reference TRBV5-1 and TRBJ2-1, reads KAGVTQTPRYLIKTRGQQVTLSCSPISGHRSVSWYQQTPGQGLQFLFEYFSETQRNKGNFPGRFSGRQFSNSRSEMNVSTLELGDSALYLCASSYPFSGIGGNEQFFGPGTRLTVL.

The chain carries TRBV5-6 and TRBJ2-2, with 7 bases that match TRBD1. This CDR3 comprises 14 residues. V lost 3 bases, J lost 5 bases, and 4 bases stayed unmatched. Germline lookup yields CDR1 SGHDT and CDR2 YYEEEE. The CDR3 bases are TGTGCCAGCAGCTCACAGGGGCGAACCGGGGAGCTGTTTTTT. This translates into CASSSQGRTGELFF.

This clonotype was detected only a few times. This chain connects TRBV12-3 or TRBV12-4 to TRBJ2-7; tentative D call: TRBD2 (6 bases). The ends were cut back, 8 bases at V and 6 bases at J, with 29 bases in the middle. CDR3 length equals 17 residues. CDR3 residues: CASSVSVGTGGRSEQYF. The CDR3 DNA reads as TGTGCCAGCTCAGTTTCAGTGGGAACAGGAGGGAGGTCCGAGCAGTACTTC.

This clonotype was counted only a few times. The chain is built from TRBV20-1 and TRBJ2-4, with 12 bases matching TRBD2. The V segment lost 1 base and the J segment 7 bases; nucleotides outside the gene matches: 2. Per germline, CDR1 DFQATT and CDR2 SNEGSKA (reference sequence). CDR3 size: 14 residues. Here the CDR3 reads CSARGLAGANIQYF. In DNA, the CDR3 is TGCAGTGCTAGAGGACTAGCGGGAGCGAACATTCAGTACTTC.

The CDR3 is CASSLVGVEETQYF. The CDR3 DNA reads TGTGCCAGCAGCTTAGTGGGAGTGGAAGAGACCCAGTACTTC. This chain joins TRBV7-2 and TRBJ2-5; the D gene is possibly TRBD2 (5 bases). V dropped 1 base and J dropped 3 bases, with 9 bases sitting between them. CDR1 SGHTA and CDR2 FQGNSA come from the germline V gene. The CDR3 is 14 residues long.